This record looks at one TCR beta chain sequence and its context. Its antigen is unidentified. Germline CDR1 is SGHRS and CDR2 is YFSETQ. V dropped 4 bases and J dropped 7 bases, with 11 bases sitting between them. The CDR3 loop spans 13 amino acids. This PCR relied on a set of 60 Vbeta primers and 13 Jbeta primers. Some clones are missing from TCRdb's copy, which holds only in-frame ones; the method was immunoSEQ multiplex PCR. Found here are 230,000 or so clones, 92% of them singletons; the top ten hold about 1.7%. This sample was taken from a study of cytomegalovirus exposure and HLA in healthy donors. General study results and limits: Productive rates of about 87% or about 30% were seen for most TCR beta V segments in an earlier analysis.

The V gene is TRBV5-1, the J gene TRBJ1-4; D is perhaps TRBD1 (5 bases). This TCR was recovered from a girl aged 2-10 years in good health and CMV-seronegative. Sequenced input: PBMCs. The CDR3 loop is CASSNGGGEKLFF. The CDR3 DNA follows: TGCGCCAGCAGCAATGGGGGGGGTGAAAAACTGTTTTTT.